These 18 T cell receptor beta chains came from one sample sequenced in a study of blood T cells in healthy people across ages. Primers used in a second PCR of about 6 to 11 cycles were a sample-barcoded 5' primer and a J-beta primer mix. TCRdb fed the 5' RACE reads into MiXCR, producing one record per CDR3 protein. The table records 550,000 to 650,000 distinct CDR3 sequences, around 31% of them present only once. The sequenced sample consisted of blood. The receptors were sampled from a woman of 80 years or more in good health.

The chain recombines TRBV6-5 with TRBJ1-6, with unresolved D. V was trimmed by 2 bases and J by 10 bases, leaving 15 bases between them. Germline CDR1 reads MNHEY; CDR2 reads SVGAGI. This CDR3 spans 15 amino acids. The CDR3 is CASSYIRQFGSPLHF. The CDR3, as DNA: TGTGCCAGCAGTTACATTAGGCAGTTTGGCTCACCCCTCCACTTT.

The chain combines TRBV6-6 with TRBJ1-5; D uncertain. The germline V and J ends were trimmed by 0 bases and 0 bases, with 12 bases remaining between them. Germline-derived CDR1 and CDR2 are MNHNY and SVGAGI (reference sequence). The length of the CDR3 is 17 residues. The CDR3 loop reads CASSYSFSHDSNQPQHF. The CDR3 DNA reads TGTGCCAGCAGTTACTCGTTTAGCCACGATAGCAATCAGCCCCAGCATTTT.

This chain connects TRBV7-3 to TRBJ2-1; TRBD2 agrees at 8 bases. Losses at the gene ends were 1 base for V and 6 bases for J; bases not matched to a gene: 5. CDR1 is SGHTA and CDR2 is FQGTGA in the germline V gene. The length of the CDR3 is 15 residues. The CDR3 sequence: CASSLSRGGLNEQFF. CDR3 sequence (DNA): TGTGCCAGCAGCTTAAGTCGGGGGGGACTCAATGAGCAGTTCTTC.

The chain combines TRBV20-1 with TRBJ2-7; D may be TRBD2 (6 bases). The germline V and J ends were trimmed by 0 bases and 0 bases, with 9 bases remaining between them. The CDR3 loop spans 14 amino acids. Germline loops: CDR1 DFQATT, CDR2 SNEGSKA (reference sequence). The CDR3 loop is CSARDQRASYEQYF. DNA of the CDR3: TGCAGTGCTAGAGATCAGCGGGCCTCCTACGAGCAGTACTTC.

The CDR3, as DNA: TGCAGCGTTGAAGGCGGGTCAGAAGAAGGGGAAAAACTGTTTTTT. Translated: CSVEGGSEEGEKLFF. This rearrangement joins TRBV29-1 to TRBJ1-4; no firm D call. This CDR3 has 15 residues. V was clipped by 1 base and J by 8 bases, with 17 bases between them. Looked up from germline, CDR1 is SQVTM and CDR2 is ANQGSEA.

This clonotype was picked up many times. J is TRBJ2-3 and V is TRBV7-9; 9 bases align to TRBD2. The V segment lost 4 bases and the J segment 5 bases; nucleotides outside the gene matches: 7. The CDR3 extends over 15 amino acids. Germline values: CDR1 SEHNR, CDR2 FQNEAQ (reference sequence). CDR3 sequence: CASSSRRGGQDTQYF. CDR3 DNA sequence: TGTGCCAGCAGCTCGAGGCGGGGGGGGCAAGATACGCAGTATTTT.

Notes on this clonotype: A much larger clone sits a single nucleotide away, making a read error possible. The chain couples TRBV19 to TRBJ1-4; no clear D. The V gene lost 5 bases and the J gene lost 6 bases, with 10 bases spanning the gap. This CDR3 has 13 residues. In germline, CDR1 is LNHDA, CDR2 SQIVND (reference sequence). CDR3 bases: TGTGCCAGTAGTGCTCAGGAGCATGAAAAACTGTTTTTT. The encoded protein is CASSAQEHEKLFF.

This clonotype was detected many times. The chain employs TRBV20-1 and TRBJ2-7, with TRBD2 matching over 10 bases. CDR3 length: 15 residues. V was clipped by 3 bases and J by 5 bases; unmatched bases: 10. CDR1 DFQATT and CDR2 SNEGSKA come from the germline V gene (reference sequence). In DNA form, the CDR3 reads TGCAGTGCTAGCGTTACCGGGACTAGCGCCGACGAGCAGTACTTC. This encodes CSASVTGTSADEQYF.

J is TRBJ2-7 and V is TRBV14, with 7 bases matching TRBD1. Trimming removed 1 base from V and 4 bases from J; junction bases left unmatched: 10. The CDR3 runs 16 residues. From germline, CDR1 is SGHDN and CDR2 FVKESK. In nucleotides, the CDR3 is TGTGCCAGCAGCCAAGGGGGGTTTGAGGGGGCTTACGAGCAGTACTTC. Translating gives CASSQGGFEGAYEQYF.

J is TRBJ1-3 and V is TRBV6-1; D gene ambiguous. Trimming stripped 6 bases from V and 0 bases from J, with 9 bases between. The CDR3 runs to 14 residues. Germline lookup yields CDR1 MNHNS and CDR2 SASEGT. In DNA form, the CDR3 reads TGTGCCAGCAGCCAGGTTCACTCTGGAAACACCATATATTTT. Its protein product is CASSQVHSGNTIYF.

The table lists this clonotype with a few counts. The rearrangement joins TRBV19 to TRBJ1-5, with 7 bases matching TRBD1. The V and J ends lost 3 bases and 2 bases, in that order; junction bases with no gene match: 4. The CDR3 is 15 amino acids. Germline-derived CDR1 and CDR2 are LNHDA and SQIVND (reference sequence). For the CDR3, the DNA is TGTGCCAGTAGTATCACAGGGGTGGGCAATCAGCCCCAGCATTTT. It specifies CASSITGVGNQPQHF.

This clonotype came up many times. This chain connects TRBV6-4 to TRBJ1-1; 7 bases agree with TRBD1. Per germline, CDR1 MRHNA and CDR2 SNTAGT. The V segment lost 6 bases and the J segment 1 base; nucleotides outside the gene matches: 5. The CDR3 extends over 14 amino acids. DNA for the CDR3: TGTGCCAGCAGCGAACAGGGGACGAACACTGAAGCTTTCTTT. This translates into CASSEQGTNTEAFF.

Comments on this clonotype: Given a much more abundant clone one base away, this may be a read error. The chain has TRBV15 and TRBJ2-1; 10 positions agree with TRBD2. From germline, CDR1 is LNHNV and CDR2 YYDKDF (reference sequence). CDR3 size: 18 residues. V was pared by 1 base and J by 6 bases, with 12 bases of the junction left unmatched. The CDR3, as DNA: TGTGCCACCAGCAGAGGTCCCATAGCGGGGGGTGTCCGCAATGAGCAGTTCTTC. The encoded protein is CATSRGPIAGGVRNEQFF.

A remark on this clonotype: Given a much more abundant clone one base away, this may be a read error. The DNA of the CDR3 is TGTGCCGGCAGTCGTATCGGCGCAACTAATGAAAAACTGTTTTTT. Translation gives CAGSRIGATNEKLFF. This chain joins TRBV7-2 and TRBJ1-4, with D unresolved. Germline V gene sequence: CDR1 SGHTA, CDR2 FQGNSA. The CDR3 has 15 residues.

There are many counts of this clonotype. With a much larger clone just one base away, this may be a read error. The chain has TRBV6-2 or TRBV6-3 and TRBJ1-2; the D gene is possibly TRBD1 (6 bases). V lost 4 bases and J 3 bases, leaving 18 bases between the germline ends. The CDR3 is made up of 16 amino acids. Per germline, CDR1 MNHEY and CDR2 SVGEGT. This CDR3 is CASSSQGGGLYYGYTF. The DNA of the CDR3 is TGTGCCAGCAGTTCACAGGGCGGGGGACTCTACTATGGCTACACCTTC.

The rearrangement joins TRBV18 to TRBJ1-6; TRBD1 matches at 7 bases. CDR1 and CDR2 (germline): KGHSH, LQKENI. The CDR3 has 15 residues. V was clipped by 3 bases and J by 10 bases; unmatched bases: 9. CDR3 loop: CASSPERQGGSPLHF. The DNA of the CDR3 is TGTGCCAGCTCACCCGAACGACAGGGAGGGTCACCCCTCCACTTT.

This clonotype showed up many times. The V and J genes are TRBV28 and TRBJ2-5; TRBD1 aligns across 7 bases. The germline CDR1 and CDR2 sequences are MDHEN and SYDVKM. The junction had 9 bases not matched to a gene; V was cut back by 6 bases and J by 5 bases. This CDR3 contains 14 residues. DNA of the CDR3: TGTGCCAGCAGACAACAGGGGTTACGGGAGACCCAGTACTTC. It codes for CASRQQGLRETQYF.

The gene calls are TRBV28 and TRBJ1-5; 10 nucleotides line up with TRBD1. Germline V gives CDR1 MDHEN, CDR2 SYDVKM. The V gene end was trimmed by 6 bases and the J gene end by 8 bases; junction bases not matched to a gene: 10. The CDR3 loop spans 15 amino acids. Written as DNA, the CDR3 is TGTGCCAGCAGCCGAATGACAGGGGGCCTGGAGCCCCAGCATTTT. This gives the protein CASSRMTGGLEPQHF. The entire variable domain, with the rest obtained from reference TRBV28 and TRBJ1-5, is as follows: DVKVTQSSRYLVKRTGEKVFLECVQDMDHENMFWYRQDPGLGLRLIYFSYDVKMKEKGDIPEGYSVSREKKERFSLILESASTNQTSMYLCASSRMTGGLEPQHFGDGTRLSIL.